This T cell receptor (beta chain) was recovered during a study of T cell changes during pregnancy in multiple sclerosis. The V and J ends lost 6 bases and 4 bases, in that order; junction bases with no gene match: 5. CDR1 is MNHEY, CDR2 SMNVEV, per germline (reference sequence). The CDR3 is 14 amino acids. Generated by immunoSEQ multiplex PCR, the TCRdb table keeps only in-frame clones and is missing some. The repertoire holds about 80,000 clones, with 92% as singletons. V and J are TRBV27 and TRBJ2-7; 11 bases are a match to TRBD2. The TCR was taken from a female donor with multiple sclerosis, enrolled in a pregnancy study. The material was peripheral blood, obtained before pregnancy. CDR3: CASSPLAGAYEQYF. The CDR3 coding sequence is TGTGCCAGCAGCCCACTAGCGGGAGCTTACGAGCAGTACTTC.